This T cell receptor beta chain was retrieved from a study of diagnostic markers for celiac disease (dated by TCRdb to between 2020 and 2021). CDR1 and CDR2 (DFQATT, SNEGSKA) derive from the germline V gene (reference sequence). CDR3 length: 11 amino acids, cysteine to phenylalanine. The DNA is unrecorded. The listed sequencing device is Illumina MiSeq. TCRdb reprocessed the reads and assigns one entry to each CDR3 protein sequence, leaving out DNA. This sample's table has entries for roughly 1,200 distinct CDR3 sequences. Together, the top ten hold approximately 10% of the sample. No count is recorded, though its frequency marks this clonotype as large (0.1 to 1%). Its antigen has not been determined.

This sequence was found in a human donor. The chain is encoded by TRBV20-1 joined to TRBJ2-1; TCRdb reports TRBD1, a call that lacks DNA to check it against. Sequencing used either unsorted cells or a sorted T cell fraction (not recorded which). CDR3 loop: CSATGYNEQFF.